The 10 T cell receptor beta chains presented below share a single source sample, sequenced in a study of PD-1 blockade in classical Hodgkin lymphoma. Using immunoSEQ multiplex PCR, the repertoire was profiled, and TCRdb retains in-frame clones only, with some absent. The sample carries about 26,000 clones, around 86% recorded once. Every patient relapsed after autologous stem cell transplantation, and brentuximab vedotin exposure varied. Sequences were derived from peripheral blood mononuclear cells (PBMCs), sampled at baseline. Source of these receptors: a human donor with classical Hodgkin lymphoma.

This sequence joins TRBV5-3 and TRBJ1-5; D unclear. TRBV5-3 counts as an open reading frame of uncertain function. The CDR3 spans 17 residues. Trimming pared 6 bases from V and 0 bases from J, leaving 19 bases between. CDR3 sequence reads: CARIVKKETFSNQPQHF. The CDR3 DNA sequence: TGTGCCAGAATTGTAAAAAAAGAGACCTTTAGCAATCAGCCCCAGCATTTT.

The rearrangement joins TRBV19 to TRBJ2-7; D possibly corresponds to TRBD1 (6 bases). The V and J ends lost 3 bases and 2 bases respectively, with 11 bases between them. This CDR3 spans 14 amino acids. Germline loops: CDR1 LNHDA, CDR2 SQIVND (reference sequence). CDR3: CASSMPTGPYEQYF. DNA of the CDR3: TGTGCCAGTAGTATGCCGACAGGACCCTACGAGCAGTACTTC.

V usage is TRBV4-2 and J usage is TRBJ2-1; D call uncertain. This CDR3 region has 14 residues. Germline V gene lookup returns CDR1 LGHNA and CDR2 YNFKEQ. Trimming took off 0 bases at V and 9 bases at J, with 12 bases between the two ends. CDR3 protein: CASSQDEKFGEQFF. In DNA, the CDR3 is TGTGCCAGCAGCCAAGACGAGAAGTTTGGTGAGCAGTTCTTC.

The chain recombines TRBV27 with TRBJ1-6, with D uncertain. CDR1 is MNHEY, CDR2 SMNVEV, per germline (reference sequence). Trimming stripped 5 bases from V and 5 bases from J, with 10 bases between. The CDR3 consists of 14 residues. The CDR3 protein is CASSPWVDNSPLHF. The CDR3 DNA follows: TGTGCCAGCAGTCCTTGGGTGGATAATTCACCCCTCCACTTT.

The chain links TRBV9 to TRBJ2-5; D tentatively reads TRBD1 or TRBD2 (6 bases each). The ends were cut back, 0 bases at V and 5 bases at J, with 11 bases in the middle. Germline V lookup: CDR1 SGDLS, CDR2 YYNGEE. There are 14 residues in the CDR3. The CDR3 DNA reads TGTGCCAGCAGCGTAGTGGGGGGCCTGGAGACCCAGTACTTC. Its translation is CASSVVGGLETQYF. Based on the CDR3 plus reference TRBV9 and TRBJ2-5, the full variable domain is DSGVTQTPKHLITATGQRVTLRCSPRSGDLSVYWYQQSLDQGLQFLIQYYNGEERAKGNILERFSAQQFPDLHSELNLSSLELGDSALYFCASSVVGGLETQYFGPGTRLLVL.

This rearrangement joins TRBV6-7 to TRBJ1-5, with D perhaps matching TRBD1 (6 bases). TRBV6-7 is an ORF for which the function is uncertain. The CDR3 is made up of 15 amino acids. The germline V and J ends were trimmed by 7 bases and 0 bases, with 13 bases remaining between them. The CDR3 region is CASTEGVNSNQPQHF. Here the CDR3 DNA reads TGTGCCAGCACCGAGGGGGTCAATAGCAATCAGCCCCAGCATTTT.

This sequence joins TRBV5-5 and TRBJ2-2; 8 bases fit TRBD1. With 4 bases clipped from V and 4 bases from J, the junction kept 9 bases outside the gene matches. The germline V gene encodes CDR1 SGHKS and CDR2 YYEKEE (reference sequence). The CDR3 contains 16 residues. The CDR3: CASSSPGGVGTGELFF. In nucleotides, the CDR3 is TGTGCCAGCAGCAGTCCAGGGGGCGTAGGCACCGGGGAGCTGTTTTTT.

This chain uses TRBV9 with TRBJ2-1, with TRBD1 identical over 7 bases. The CDR3 has 15 residues. With 3 bases clipped from V and 4 bases from J, the junction kept 7 bases outside the gene matches. Germline V gives CDR1 SGDLS, CDR2 YYNGEE. CDR3 sequence (DNA): TGTGCCAGCAGCGCCGGGACAGCTCTTTACAATGAGCAGTTCTTC. It translates to CASSAGTALYNEQFF.

The chain uses TRBV27 and TRBJ2-1, with D possibly being TRBD2 (5 bases). The CDR3 spans 14 residues. The germline V gene encodes CDR1 MNHEY and CDR2 SMNVEV (reference sequence). The ends were cut back, 6 bases at V and 0 bases at J, with 9 bases in the middle. The CDR3, as DNA: TGTGCCAGCAGCGGGGTTTCCTCCTACAATGAGCAGTTCTTC. Its protein product is CASSGVSSYNEQFF.

The V gene is TRBV7-9, the J gene TRBJ2-2; no reliable D call. Germline-derived CDR1 and CDR2 are SEHNR and FQNEAQ (reference sequence). This CDR3 has 15 amino acids. V shed 1 base and J shed 2 bases, with 8 bases lying between them. DNA for the CDR3: TGTGCCAGCAGCTTAGGGCGGCTCAACACCGGGGAGCTGTTTTTT. It is translated as CASSLGRLNTGELFF.